Only a few counts were recorded for the clone carrying this T cell receptor beta chain. Antigen specificity is unknown. Germline and junction disagree at one end, which may indicate a read error. The data originate from a study of T cells in Graves' hyperthyroidism and ophthalmopathy. The hyperthyroidism patients had all been newly diagnosed, and their disease duration was under 2 months. Their ages ranged from 18 to 65 years. Amplified regions were TCR beta CDR3 sequences from RNA transcripts. The TCR CDR3 first-round RT-PCR relied on the HTBI primer set. TCRdb itself ran the multiplex PCR reads through MiXCR, one entry per CDR3 protein. The table includes 500,000 to 750,000 distinct CDR3 sequences, about 45% detected once. This CDR3 has 8 amino acids. CDR1 and CDR2 from the germline V gene are ENHRY and SYGVKD. Study-level results: Blood held most thyroid clonotypes expanded above 0.001 frequency.

The source of this sequence is a woman younger than 35 with Graves' hyperthyroidism. V is TRBV10-3 and J is TRBJ1-6; D remains unclear. Sequences were obtained from peripheral blood or thyroid tissue (not recorded which). The CDR3 DNA sequence: TGTGCCATCAGTGAGCCGGGGTTT. Its translation: CAISEPGF.